Listed here are 29 T cell receptor beta chains from one sample, sequenced in a study of human T cells and chemical hapten exposure. Each CDR3 protein gets one entry after TCRdb re-called the RACE reads with MiXCR. The table lists about 290,000 distinct CDR3 sequences, roughly 8% of them singletons. Time point specified: pre-sensitization, week 0. Treatment meaning: therapeutic diphenylcyclopropenone sensitization with weekly scalp DPC. The sequencing used whole blood, collected in connection with sensitization to the hapten diphenylcyclopropenone (DPC). All receptors derive from a man between 18 and 35 years old with alopecia areata. Some clones in this sample may be carry-over from other donors' samples.

The sample holds a few counts of this clonotype. The V call is TRBV7-2, the J call TRBJ1-1; 7 bases agree with TRBD1. CDR1 is SGHTA and CDR2 is FQGNSA in the germline V gene. There are 14 residues in the CDR3. With 3 bases clipped from V and 4 bases from J, the junction kept 5 bases outside the gene matches. In nucleotides, the CDR3 is TGTGCCAGCAGCTTCACAGGGGTCCGCACTGAAGCTTTCTTT. This translates into CASSFTGVRTEAFF.

V gene TRBV5-1 combines with J gene TRBJ1-4; 7 nucleotides line up with TRBD1. The CDR3 runs to 15 residues. CDR1 and CDR2 from the germline V gene are SGHRS and YFSETQ. The V and J ends lost 5 bases and 5 bases, in that order; junction bases with no gene match: 9. CDR3 region: CASSQGGTENEKLFF. Here the CDR3 DNA reads TGCGCCAGCAGTCAGGGCGGGACAGAAAATGAAAAACTGTTTTTT.

This chain uses TRBV10-3 with TRBJ2-5; D is perhaps TRBD2 (5 bases). CDR1 ENHRY and CDR2 SYGVKD come from the germline V gene. The CDR3 contains 12 residues. Trimming removed 10 bases from V and 5 bases from J, with 14 bases in between. CDR3 sequence reads: CATTREGETQYF. CDR3 in DNA: TGTGCCACTACTAGAGAGGGTGAGACCCAGTACTTC.

This clonotype occurred a few times. Here the CDR3 omits its conserved ending phenylalanine or tryptophan, so a read error is the likely source. This sequence joins TRBV10-3 and TRBJ1-2; 7 bases line up with TRBD1. Losses at the gene ends were 6 bases for V and 4 bases for J; bases not matched to a gene: 8. The CDR3 covers 14 residues. Germline CDR1 reads ENHRY; CDR2 reads SYGVKD. The CDR3 spells CAISRDRDRYGYTS. CDR3 coding DNA: TGTGCCATCAGCCGAGACAGGGACCGCTATGGCTACACCTCC.

This clonotype was seen only a few times. The genes are TRBV4-3 and TRBJ2-3; 8 bases agree with TRBD2. Germline V gene lookup returns CDR1 LGHNA and CDR2 YSLEER. This CDR3 has 18 amino acids. V shed 0 bases and J 2 bases; nucleotides not matched to a gene: 10. The CDR3 DNA reads as TGCGCCAGCAGCCAAGATGGAATCAGCGGGGGAAACACAGATACGCAGTATTTT. This gives the protein CASSQDGISGGNTDTQYF.

Only a few counts were recorded for this clonotype. This rearrangement joins TRBV2 to TRBJ1-6; weak D call: TRBD1 (6 bases). V was clipped by 7 bases and J by 8 bases, with 21 bases between them. The germline gives CDR1 SNHLY, CDR2 FYNNEI. The CDR3 runs 16 residues. The CDR3 sequence is CASTQPDSSLHSPLHF. The CDR3 nucleotides read TGTGCCAGCACCCAACCGGACAGTAGTCTTCATTCACCCCTCCACTTT.

V gene TRBV4-1 combines with J gene TRBJ2-3; 9 positions match TRBD2. V shed 0 bases and J 1 base; nucleotides not matched to a gene: 5. The germline CDR1 and CDR2 sequences are MGHRA and YSYEKL. CDR3 size: 17 residues. CDR3 coding DNA: TGCGCCAGCAGCCAAGACTTAGCGGGGGTTGGCACAGATACGCAGTATTTT. This encodes CASSQDLAGVGTDTQYF.

This clonotype has more than one count but fewer than ten. The chain combines TRBV6-4 with TRBJ1-2; D remains unclear. The CDR3 spans 13 residues. CDR1 and CDR2 (germline): MRHNA, SNTAGT. The germline V and J ends were trimmed by 0 bases and 5 bases, with 7 bases remaining between them. The CDR3 DNA sequence: TGTGCCAGCAGTGACTCGCCGGGATATGGCTACACCTTC. Protein sequence: CASSDSPGYGYTF.

This clonotype has only a few counts. CDR3 coding DNA: TGTGCCAGTAGGAATTATACAGGTGATCAGCAGTTCTTC. Its protein product is CASRNYTGDQQFF. The chain is built from TRBV19 and TRBJ2-1; perhaps TRBD1 as D (5 bases). V was shortened by 6 bases and J by 11 bases, with 17 bases between the two germline ends. CDR3 size: 13 residues. Per the germline V gene, CDR1 is LNHDA and CDR2 is SQIVND (reference sequence).

The V gene is TRBV7-2, the J gene TRBJ1-2; tentative D call: TRBD1 (5 bases). V was cut by 5 bases and J by 4 bases, with 23 bases left in between. This CDR3 contains 17 residues. From germline, CDR1 is SGHTA and CDR2 FQGNSA. CDR3 amino acids: CASSPRTGHLLSYGYTF. The CDR3 DNA reads as TGTGCCAGCAGCCCACGGACGGGGCACCTACTATCCTATGGCTACACCTTC.

There are many counts of this clonotype. The rearrangement joins TRBV7-3 to TRBJ2-3; the D is unclear. CDR3 length equals 12 residues. V was clipped by 5 bases and J by 7 bases, with 10 bases between them. The germline V gene has CDR1 SGHTA and CDR2 FQGTGA. CDR3: CASSPPTHTQYF. As DNA, the CDR3 is TGTGCCAGCAGCCCCCCCACCCATACGCAGTATTTT.

In its sample, this clonotype was seen a few times. The V call is TRBV10-3, the J call TRBJ1-5, with D unclear. The CDR3 has 14 residues. Germline loops: CDR1 ENHRY, CDR2 SYGVKD. V gave up 6 bases and J gave up 0 bases, with 9 bases separating them. For the CDR3, the DNA is TGTGCCATCAGAAGCACCGATAGCAATCAGCCCCAGCATTTT. This sequence encodes CAIRSTDSNQPQHF.

This clonotype was counted ten times or more. The chain joins TRBV6-2 or TRBV6-3 to TRBJ1-1; possibly TRBD1 for D (6 bases). This CDR3 contains 13 residues. The germline V gene encodes CDR1 MNHEY and CDR2 SVGEGT. V lost 2 bases and J 11 bases, leaving 15 bases between the germline ends. CDR3 protein: CASSYGAGVSAFF. In DNA form, the CDR3 reads TGTGCCAGCAGTTACGGGGCAGGGGTATCGGCTTTCTTT.

There are a few counts of this clonotype. This sequence joins TRBV6-5 and TRBJ2-7; tentatively, D is TRBD2 (6 bases). Germline lookup yields CDR1 MNHEY and CDR2 SVGAGI. This CDR3 is built from 14 residues. Trimming took off 0 bases at V and 7 bases at J, with 13 bases between the two ends. The CDR3 nucleotides are TGTGCCAGCAGTTACTCCGGCGGGACGGCAGAGCAGTACTTC. Its translation: CASSYSGGTAEQYF.

This clonotype has a handful of counts. This rearrangement joins TRBV28 to TRBJ2-1; 8 bases are shared with TRBD2. The CDR3 runs 15 residues. The germline CDR1 and CDR2 sequences are MDHEN and SYDVKM. The trim removed 9 bases at V and 1 base at J, leaving 8 bases unmatched. CDR3 region: CASYTSGPSYNEQFF. The CDR3 nucleotides are TGTGCCAGTTATACTAGCGGACCTTCCTACAATGAGCAGTTCTTC.

In this sample, this clonotype turned up once. This CDR3 reads CSARVGRVNTGELFF. The CDR3 DNA reads TGCAGTGCTAGAGTGGGACGGGTGAACACCGGGGAGCTGTTTTTT. This chain connects TRBV20-1 to TRBJ2-2; D might be TRBD1 or TRBD2, each matching 5 bases. V was trimmed by 1 base and J by 1 base, leaving 10 bases between them. The CDR3 is 15 amino acids. Germline CDR1 is DFQATT and CDR2 is SNEGSKA (reference sequence).

There are a few counts of this clonotype. The rearrangement uses TRBV7-9 and TRBJ1-4; D remains ambiguous. V lost 1 base to trimming and J lost 5 bases, with 8 bases between them. This CDR3 has 14 residues. The germline V gene has CDR1 SEHNR and CDR2 FQNEAQ (reference sequence). DNA for the CDR3: TGTGCCAGCAGCTTAGGGAGCATAAATGAAAAACTGTTTTTT. Amino acids: CASSLGSINEKLFF.

This clonotype was detected a few times. This chain connects TRBV29-1 to TRBJ2-1; D not certain. Trimming stripped 4 bases from V and 0 bases from J, with 10 bases between. Germline V gene lookup returns CDR1 SQVTM and CDR2 ANQGSEA. This CDR3 is built from 14 residues. The CDR3 loop is CSVAGFSSYNEQFF. DNA of the CDR3: TGCAGCGTTGCCGGGTTTAGCTCCTACAATGAGCAGTTCTTC.

CDR3 bases: TGTGCCAGTAGTATGGTCCCAACATATGCAAGCGGGGAGCTGTTTTTT. Translated, it gives CASSMVPTYASGELFF. The V call is TRBV19, the J call TRBJ2-2; no clear D gene. V was clipped by 3 bases and J by 7 bases, with 18 bases between them. The CDR3 covers 16 residues. The germline CDR1 and CDR2 sequences are LNHDA and SQIVND (reference sequence).

This clonotype has a handful of counts. The chain has TRBV9 and TRBJ2-5; D uncertain. Germline CDR1 SGDLS, CDR2 YYNGEE. Trimming stripped 4 bases from V and 1 base from J, with 11 bases between. The CDR3 totals 14 residues. This CDR3 reads CASSSNRAQETQYF. The CDR3 DNA follows: TGTGCCAGCAGCTCCAATAGGGCCCAAGAGACCCAGTACTTC.

The gene calls are TRBV15 and TRBJ1-2; D gene uncertain. Between the trimmed V and J ends, which lost 0 bases and 4 bases, there was a span of 12 bases. Germline V gene sequence: CDR1 LNHNV, CDR2 YYDKDF (reference sequence). This CDR3 comprises 15 residues. The DNA for the CDR3 is TGTGCCACCAGCAGAGATCCCATACCAGGCTATGGCTACACCTTC. Translating it yields CATSRDPIPGYGYTF.

This clonotype was seen repeatedly, ten times or more. CDR3 amino acids: CASSLHHGRNSPLHF. The CDR3 DNA reads TGTGCCAGCAGCTTACACCACGGGAGAAATTCACCCCTCCACTTT. The chain has TRBV7-3 and TRBJ1-6, with D unclear. The V gene lost 2 bases and the J gene lost 7 bases, with 12 bases spanning the gap. Per germline, CDR1 SGHTA and CDR2 FQGTGA. CDR3 size: 15 residues.

The genes are TRBV3-1 and TRBJ1-6; D is possibly TRBD1 (5 bases). CDR1 and CDR2 from the germline V gene are LGHDT and YNNKEL (reference sequence). Trimming removed 1 base from V and 14 bases from J, with 9 bases in between. This CDR3 has 12 residues. Here the CDR3 DNA reads TGTGCCAGCAGCCAAGGCCTGGGGGCCCTCCACTTT. It translates to CASSQGLGALHF.

This clonotype has a handful of counts. CDR3 DNA: TGTGCCAGCAGCTTTCGCTCCGGAAACACCATATATTTT. This codes for CASSFRSGNTIYF. V gene TRBV7-2 combines with J gene TRBJ1-3; D unclear. CDR1 is SGHTA, CDR2 FQGNSA, per germline. The CDR3 contains 13 residues. V was shortened by 3 bases and J by 4 bases, with 7 bases between the two germline ends.

The CDR3 sequence is CASSLAQGAKHGYTF. The CDR3 nucleotides are TGCGCCAGCAGCTTGGCACAGGGGGCAAAACATGGCTACACCTTC. The V gene is TRBV5-1, the J gene TRBJ1-2; TRBD1 matches at 9 bases. V shed 0 bases, J shed 6 bases, and the junction held 6 bases outside the gene matches. This CDR3 has 15 residues. Germline assignment: CDR1 SGHRS and CDR2 YFSETQ.

CDR3 coding DNA: TGCGCCAGCAGCCAAGTACGCGACATTACTCTCGAGCAGTACTTC. Amino acids: CASSQVRDITLEQYF. The chain links TRBV4-1 to TRBJ2-7; no clear D gene. The CDR3 runs to 15 residues. Germline V lookup: CDR1 MGHRA, CDR2 YSYEKL. Trimming took 1 base from V and 6 from J, leaving 16 bases between them.

This chain connects TRBV5-6 to TRBJ2-5; a possible D gene is TRBD2 (6 bases). CDR3 length: 15 residues. Germline V gene sequence: CDR1 SGHDT, CDR2 YYEEEE. Trimming stripped 3 bases from V and 0 bases from J, with 12 bases between. The CDR3 nucleotides are TGTGCCAGCAGCTGGGGGGTAGCGGACCAAGAGACCCAGTACTTC. It encodes CASSWGVADQETQYF. The complete variable domain, with remaining parts taken from reference TRBV5-6 and TRBJ2-5, reads DAGVTQSPTHLIKTRGQQVTLRCSPKSGHDTVSWYQQALGQGPQFIFQYYEEEERQRGNFPDRFSGHQFPNYSSELNVNALLLGDSALYLCASSWGVADQETQYFGPGTRLLVL.

This clonotype was seen only a few times. CDR3: CASSQQAPGELFF. DNA for the CDR3: TGTGCCAGCAGCCAACAAGCCCCCGGGGAGCTGTTTTTT. The J gene is TRBJ2-2, the V gene TRBV3-1; D not resolved. V was pared by 2 bases and J by 6 bases, with 7 bases between. The CDR3 consists of 13 residues. Germline lookup yields CDR1 LGHDT and CDR2 YNNKEL (reference sequence).

This clonotype was counted a few times. The chain carries TRBV7-8 and TRBJ2-3, with D unclear. Germline V gene lookup returns CDR1 SGHVS and CDR2 FQNEAQ. V lost 5 bases, J lost 2 bases, and 14 bases lay in between. The CDR3 extends over 15 amino acids. CDR3 nucleotides: TGTGCCAGCAGCGGCGACCGTACTCACACAGATACGCAGTATTTT. This codes for CASSGDRTHTDTQYF.